A selection of T cell receptor beta chains follows, all from one sample in a study of long-term antiretroviral therapy in people with HIV. This table comes from immunoSEQ multiplex PCR, and its TCRdb copy is limited to in-frame clones, with some not included. The repertoire consists of roughly 30,000 clones, with about 93% occurring once and the leading ten covering over 6%. The source material was unsorted PBMCs, sampled roughly 6.5 years after starting antiretroviral therapy. Receptors were obtained from a woman in her 40s with HIV. CDR3s include the opening cysteine and the closing phenylalanine or tryptophan. D genes are given only for firm matches. Clone size is stated in some rows and not others, as once, few, many or a class when expanded.

D gene,V gene,CDR3 length,clone size,J gene,CDR3 protein,CDR3 DNA
TRBD1,TRBV4-3,15,-,TRBJ1-1,CASSQDRGPNTEAFF,TGCGCCAGCAGCCAGGACAGGGGGCCTAACACTGAAGCTTTCTTT
-,TRBV19,13,-,TRBJ1-1,CASSFRGGTEAFF,TGTGCCAGTAGTTTCAGGGGAGGGACTGAAGCTTTCTTT
-,TRBV27,14,-,TRBJ2-1,CASSQGGDYNEQFF,TGTGCCAGCAGTCAAGGGGGGGACTACAATGAGCAGTTCTTC
-,TRBV11-2,15,-,TRBJ2-2,CASSPDKANTGELFF,TGTGCCAGCAGCCCCGACAAGGCGAACACCGGGGAGCTGTTTTTT
TRBD2,TRBV15,18,-,TRBJ2-3,CATSRDSGRGGFRDTQYF,TGTGCCACCAGCAGAGATTCAGGGCGGGGGGGCTTCAGAGATACGCAGTATTTT
-,TRBV6-5,14,-,TRBJ1-1,CASSYANQGISAFF,TGTGCCAGCAGTTACGCGAATCAGGGGATAAGCGCTTTCTTT
-,TRBV6-5,15,-,TRBJ1-5,CASSYSGGSNQPQHF,TGTGCCAGCAGTTACTCGGGGGGAAGCAATCAGCCCCAGCATTTT
TRBD1,TRBV4-3,15,-,TRBJ1-2,CASSQDGDSFYGYTF,TGCGCCAGCAGCCAAGATGGGGACAGTTTTTATGGCTACACCTTC
-,TRBV6-5,11,-,TRBJ1-2,CASSSFYGYTF,TGTGCCAGCAGCTCGTTCTATGGCTACACCTTC
-,TRBV5-6,16,-,TRBJ2-5,CASSRLRFGVLGTQYF,TGTGCCAGCAGCCGCCTGCGGTTTGGGGTTCTGGGGACCCAGTACTTC
TRBD2,TRBV30,18,-,TRBJ2-1,CAWRGTSGGFGYYNEQFF,TGTGCCTGGAGGGGGACTAGCGGGGGGTTCGGCTACTACAATGAGCAGTTCTTC
-,TRBV5-1,15,-,TRBJ1-5,CASSLNTGSNQPQHF,TGCGCCAGCAGCTTGAACACAGGAAGCAATCAGCCCCAGCATTTT
TRBD2,TRBV4-1,17,-,TRBJ2-5,CASSPYLAGGPGETQYF,TGCGCCAGCAGCCCATATCTAGCGGGGGGCCCCGGGGAGACCCAGTACTTC
-,TRBV7-8,12,-,TRBJ1-2,CASSYGTSNYTF,TGTGCCAGCAGCTACGGGACATCTAACTACACCTTC
TRBD1,TRBV25-1,13,-,TRBJ2-7,CASRRDSTYEQYF,TGTGCCAGCAGGAGGGACAGTACCTACGAGCAGTACTTC
-,TRBV5-1,14,-,TRBJ1-3,CASSIGTPGNTIYF,TGCGCCAGCAGCATCGGGACACCAGGAAACACCATATATTTT
TRBD2,TRBV9,19,-,TRBJ2-2,CASSDPDIAGGRGTGELFF,TGTGCCAGCAGCGATCCGGACATCGCGGGGGGCCGAGGCACCGGGGAGCTGTTTTTT
TRBD1,TRBV5-1,15,few,TRBJ1-2,CASSQSGTGTMGYTF,TGCGCCAGCAGCCAAAGCGGGACAGGTACCATGGGCTACACCTTC
-,TRBV5-4,13,-,TRBJ1-1,CASSKGGLAEAFF,TGTGCCAGCAGCAAGGGGGGGTTGGCTGAAGCTTTCTTT
TRBD1,TRBV29-1,14,-,TRBJ2-7,CSVQGQGKYYEQYF,TGCAGCGTTCAGGGACAGGGGAAATACTACGAGCAGTACTTC
-,TRBV5-1,13,-,TRBJ1-1,CASSFQGPTEAFF,TGCGCCAGCAGCTTTCAGGGGCCCACTGAAGCTTTCTTT
-,TRBV9,17,-,TRBJ1-1,CASSRGLGGGIWTEAFF,TGTGCCAGCAGCCGGGGCCTCGGAGGTGGGATTTGGACTGAAGCTTTCTTT
TRBD2,TRBV10-1,13,-,TRBJ2-5,CASSEFPGTIQYF,TGCGCCAGCAGTGAGTTCCCGGGGACTATCCAGTACTTC
-,TRBV10-2,16,-,TRBJ1-1,CASSLAAGMPNTEAFF,TGCGCCAGCAGTCTGGCGGCGGGGATGCCCAACACTGAAGCTTTCTTT
-,TRBV6-5,14,-,TRBJ2-7,CASRRGTSSYEQYF,TGTGCCAGCAGGAGAGGGACCTCCTCCTACGAGCAGTACTTC
-,TRBV6-1,14,-,TRBJ1-1,CASSERGEQYEAFF,TGTGCCAGCAGTGAAAGGGGGGAACAGTATGAAGCTTTCTTT